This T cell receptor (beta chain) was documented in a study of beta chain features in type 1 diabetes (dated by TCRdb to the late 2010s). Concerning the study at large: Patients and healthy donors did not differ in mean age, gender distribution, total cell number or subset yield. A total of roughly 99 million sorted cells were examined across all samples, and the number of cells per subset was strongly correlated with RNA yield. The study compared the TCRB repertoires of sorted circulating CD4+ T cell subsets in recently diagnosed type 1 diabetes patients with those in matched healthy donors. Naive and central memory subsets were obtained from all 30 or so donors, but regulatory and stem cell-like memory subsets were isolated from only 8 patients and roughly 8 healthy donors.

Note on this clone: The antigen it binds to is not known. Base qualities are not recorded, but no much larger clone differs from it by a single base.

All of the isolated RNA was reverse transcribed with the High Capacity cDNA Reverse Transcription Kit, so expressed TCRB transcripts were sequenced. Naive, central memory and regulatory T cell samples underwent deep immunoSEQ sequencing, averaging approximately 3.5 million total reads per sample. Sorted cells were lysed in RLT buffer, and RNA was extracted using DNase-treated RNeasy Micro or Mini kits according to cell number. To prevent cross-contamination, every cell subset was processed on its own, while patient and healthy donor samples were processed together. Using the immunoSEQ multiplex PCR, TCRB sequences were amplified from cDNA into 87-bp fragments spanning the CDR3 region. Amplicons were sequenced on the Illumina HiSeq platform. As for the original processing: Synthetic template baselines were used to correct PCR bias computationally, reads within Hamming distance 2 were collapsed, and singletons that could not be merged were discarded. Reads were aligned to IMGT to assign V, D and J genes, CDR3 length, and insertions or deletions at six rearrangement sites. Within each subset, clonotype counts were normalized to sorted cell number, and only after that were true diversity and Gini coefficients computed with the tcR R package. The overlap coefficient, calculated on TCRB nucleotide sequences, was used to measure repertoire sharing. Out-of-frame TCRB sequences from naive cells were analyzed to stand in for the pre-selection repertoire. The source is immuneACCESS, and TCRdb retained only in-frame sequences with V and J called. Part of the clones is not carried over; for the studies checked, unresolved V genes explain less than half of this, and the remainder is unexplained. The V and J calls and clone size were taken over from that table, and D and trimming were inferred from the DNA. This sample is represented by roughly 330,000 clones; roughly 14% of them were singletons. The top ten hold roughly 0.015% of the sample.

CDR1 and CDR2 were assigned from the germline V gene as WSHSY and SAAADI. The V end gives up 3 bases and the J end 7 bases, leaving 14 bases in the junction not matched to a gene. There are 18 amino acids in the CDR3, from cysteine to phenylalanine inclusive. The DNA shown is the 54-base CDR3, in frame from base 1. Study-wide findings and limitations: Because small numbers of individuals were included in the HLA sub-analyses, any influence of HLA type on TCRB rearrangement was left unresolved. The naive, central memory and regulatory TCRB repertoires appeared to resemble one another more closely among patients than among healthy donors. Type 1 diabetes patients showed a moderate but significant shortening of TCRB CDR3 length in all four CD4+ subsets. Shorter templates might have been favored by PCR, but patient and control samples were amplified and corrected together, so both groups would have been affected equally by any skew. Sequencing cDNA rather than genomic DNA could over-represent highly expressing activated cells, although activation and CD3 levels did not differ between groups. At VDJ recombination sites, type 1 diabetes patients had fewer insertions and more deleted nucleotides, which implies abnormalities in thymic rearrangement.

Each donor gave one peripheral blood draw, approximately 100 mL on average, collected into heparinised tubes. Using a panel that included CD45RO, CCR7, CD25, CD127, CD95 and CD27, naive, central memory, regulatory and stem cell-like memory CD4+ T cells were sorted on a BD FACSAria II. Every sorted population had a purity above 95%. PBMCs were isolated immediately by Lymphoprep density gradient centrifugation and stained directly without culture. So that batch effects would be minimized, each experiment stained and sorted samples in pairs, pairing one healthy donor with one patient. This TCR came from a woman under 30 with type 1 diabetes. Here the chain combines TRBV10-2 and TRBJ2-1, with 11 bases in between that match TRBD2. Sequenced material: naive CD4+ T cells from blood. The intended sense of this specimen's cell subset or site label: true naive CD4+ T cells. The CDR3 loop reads CASSDLGSGRAWWNEQFF. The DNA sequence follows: TGCGCCAGCAGTGATTTGGGTAGCGGGAGGGCCTGGTGGAATGAGCAGTTCTTC.